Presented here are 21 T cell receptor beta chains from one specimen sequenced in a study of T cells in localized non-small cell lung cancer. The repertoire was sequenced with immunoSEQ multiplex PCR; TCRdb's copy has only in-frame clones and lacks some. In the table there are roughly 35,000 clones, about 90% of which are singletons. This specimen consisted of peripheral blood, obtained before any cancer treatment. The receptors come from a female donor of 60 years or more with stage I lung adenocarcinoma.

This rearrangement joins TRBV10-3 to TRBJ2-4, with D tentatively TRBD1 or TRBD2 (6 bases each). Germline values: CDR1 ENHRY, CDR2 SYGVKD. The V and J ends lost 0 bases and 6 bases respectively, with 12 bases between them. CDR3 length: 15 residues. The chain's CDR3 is CAISESLGGGNIQYF. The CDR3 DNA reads TGTGCCATCAGTGAGTCGCTAGGAGGGGGAAACATTCAGTACTTC.

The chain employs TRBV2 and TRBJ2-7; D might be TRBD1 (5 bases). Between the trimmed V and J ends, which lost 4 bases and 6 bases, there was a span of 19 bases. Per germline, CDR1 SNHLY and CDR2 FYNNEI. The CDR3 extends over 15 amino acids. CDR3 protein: CASSADSLGVGEQYF. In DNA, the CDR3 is TGTGCCAGCAGTGCTGACAGTTTGGGCGTGGGCGAGCAGTACTTC.

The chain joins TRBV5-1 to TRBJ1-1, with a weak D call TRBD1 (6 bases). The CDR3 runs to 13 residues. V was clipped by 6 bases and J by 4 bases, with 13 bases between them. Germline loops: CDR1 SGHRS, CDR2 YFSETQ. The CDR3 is CASMGRGITEAFF. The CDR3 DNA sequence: TGCGCCAGCATGGGCAGGGGTATCACTGAAGCTTTCTTT.

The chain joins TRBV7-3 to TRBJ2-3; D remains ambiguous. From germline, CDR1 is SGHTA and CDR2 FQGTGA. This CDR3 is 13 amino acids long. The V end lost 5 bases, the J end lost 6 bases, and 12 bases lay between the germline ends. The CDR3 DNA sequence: TGTGCCAGCAGCGTGACCGGCCCGGATACGCAGTATTTT. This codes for CASSVTGPDTQYF.

The CDR3 here is CASSLRAGGTVLSGANVLTF. Written as DNA, the CDR3 is TGTGCCAGCAGCTTAAGGGCAGGGGGAACAGTGCTGTCTGGGGCCAACGTCCTGACTTTC. V and J are TRBV7-3 and TRBJ2-6, with TRBD1 matching over 7 bases. With 1 base clipped from V and 1 base from J, the junction kept 13 bases outside the gene matches. Germline V gene sequence: CDR1 SGHTA, CDR2 FQGTGA. CDR3 size: 20 residues.

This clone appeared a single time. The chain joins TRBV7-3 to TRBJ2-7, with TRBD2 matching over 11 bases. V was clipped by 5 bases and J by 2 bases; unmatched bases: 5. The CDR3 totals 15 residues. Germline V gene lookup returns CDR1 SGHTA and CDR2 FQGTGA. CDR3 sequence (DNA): TGTGCCAGCAGCCCCGGGACTAGCGGCCCCTACGAGCAGTACTTC. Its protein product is CASSPGTSGPYEQYF.

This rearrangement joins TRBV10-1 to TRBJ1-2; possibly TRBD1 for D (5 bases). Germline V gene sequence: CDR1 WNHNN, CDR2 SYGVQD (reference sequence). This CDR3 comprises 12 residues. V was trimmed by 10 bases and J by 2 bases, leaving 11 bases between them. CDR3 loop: CAIGARNYGYTF. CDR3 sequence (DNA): TGCGCCATTGGGGCCCGGAACTATGGCTACACCTTC.

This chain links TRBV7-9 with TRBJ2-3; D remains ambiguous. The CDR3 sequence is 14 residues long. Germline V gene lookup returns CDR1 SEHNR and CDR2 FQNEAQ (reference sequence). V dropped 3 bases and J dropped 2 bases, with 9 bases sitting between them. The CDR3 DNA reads TGTGCCAGCAGCTTCGGTCAGTACACAGATACGCAGTATTTT. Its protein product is CASSFGQYTDTQYF. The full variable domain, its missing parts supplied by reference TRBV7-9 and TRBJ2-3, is DTGVSQNPRHKITKRGQNVTFRCDPISEHNRLYWYRQTLGQGPEFLTYFQNEAQLEKSRLLSDRFSAERPKGSFSTLEIQRTEQGDSAMYLCASSFGQYTDTQYFGPGTRLTVL.

CDR3 in DNA: TGTGCCAGCAGCTTAGGGGTGGGAGGGGTAACAGATACGCAGTATTTT. This translates into CASSLGVGGVTDTQYF. The chain combines TRBV11-3 with TRBJ2-3; 7 nucleotides line up with TRBD2. The ends lost 1 base at V and 3 bases at J; junction bases unmatched: 7. The CDR3 runs 16 residues. CDR1 is SGHNT, CDR2 YENEEA, per germline.

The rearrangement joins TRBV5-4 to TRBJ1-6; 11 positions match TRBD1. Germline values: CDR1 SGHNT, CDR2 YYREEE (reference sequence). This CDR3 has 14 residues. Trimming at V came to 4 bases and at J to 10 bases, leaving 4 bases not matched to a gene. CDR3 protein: CASSAGTGGSPLHF. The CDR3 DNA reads TGTGCCAGCAGCGCTGGGACAGGGGGATCACCCCTCCACTTT.

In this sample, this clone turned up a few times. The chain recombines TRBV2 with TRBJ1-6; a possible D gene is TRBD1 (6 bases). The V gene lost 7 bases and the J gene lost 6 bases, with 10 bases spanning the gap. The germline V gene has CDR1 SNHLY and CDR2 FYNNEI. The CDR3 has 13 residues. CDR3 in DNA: TGTGCCAGCAATCCCAGGGGTAATTCACCCCTCCACTTT. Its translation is CASNPRGNSPLHF. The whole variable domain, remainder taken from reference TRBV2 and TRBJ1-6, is EPEVTQTPSHQVTQMGQEVILRCVPISNHLYFYWYRQILGQKVEFLVSFYNNEISEKSEIFDDQFSVERPDGSNFTLKIRSTKLEDSAMYFCASNPRGNSPLHFGNGTRLTVT.

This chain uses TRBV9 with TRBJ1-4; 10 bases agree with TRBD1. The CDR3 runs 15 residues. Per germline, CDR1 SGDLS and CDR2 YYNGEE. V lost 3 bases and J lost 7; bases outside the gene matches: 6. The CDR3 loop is CASSEGTGDGEKLFF. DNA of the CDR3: TGTGCCAGCAGCGAGGGGACAGGGGACGGTGAAAAACTGTTTTTT.

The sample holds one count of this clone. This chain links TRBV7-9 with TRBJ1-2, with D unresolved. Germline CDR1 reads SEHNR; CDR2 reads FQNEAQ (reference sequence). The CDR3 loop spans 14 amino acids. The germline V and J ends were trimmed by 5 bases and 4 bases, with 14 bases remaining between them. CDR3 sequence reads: CASSLEGHPYGYTF. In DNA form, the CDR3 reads TGTGCCAGCAGCCTAGAGGGTCACCCCTATGGCTACACCTTC.

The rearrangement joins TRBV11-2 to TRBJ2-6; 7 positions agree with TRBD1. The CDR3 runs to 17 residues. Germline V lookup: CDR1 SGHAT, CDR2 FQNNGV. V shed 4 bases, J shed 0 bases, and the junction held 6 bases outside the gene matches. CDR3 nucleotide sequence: TGTGCCAGCAGCTCGGGACAGCCTAGCTCTGGGGCCAACGTCCTGACTTTC. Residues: CASSSGQPSSGANVLTF.

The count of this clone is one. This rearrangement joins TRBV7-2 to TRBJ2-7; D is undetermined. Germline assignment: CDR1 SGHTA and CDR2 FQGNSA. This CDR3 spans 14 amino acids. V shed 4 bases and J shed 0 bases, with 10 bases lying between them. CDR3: CASSSDGPSYEQYF. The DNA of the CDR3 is TGTGCCAGCAGCTCGGACGGGCCCTCCTACGAGCAGTACTTC.

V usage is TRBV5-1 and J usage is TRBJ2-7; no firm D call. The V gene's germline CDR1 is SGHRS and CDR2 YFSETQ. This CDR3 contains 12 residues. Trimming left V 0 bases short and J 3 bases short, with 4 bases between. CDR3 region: CASSLGRYEQYF. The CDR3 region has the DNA TGCGCCAGCAGCTTGGGACGCTACGAGCAGTACTTC.

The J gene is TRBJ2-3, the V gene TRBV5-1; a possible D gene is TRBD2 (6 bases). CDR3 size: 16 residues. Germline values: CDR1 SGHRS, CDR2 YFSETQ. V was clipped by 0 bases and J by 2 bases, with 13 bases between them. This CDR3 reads CASSLADYKNTDTQYF. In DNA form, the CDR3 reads TGCGCCAGCAGCTTGGCGGACTACAAAAACACAGATACGCAGTATTTT.

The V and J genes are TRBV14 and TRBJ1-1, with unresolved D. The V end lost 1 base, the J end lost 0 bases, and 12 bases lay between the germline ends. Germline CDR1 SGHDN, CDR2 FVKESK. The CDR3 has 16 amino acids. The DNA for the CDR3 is TGTGCCAGCAGCCAAGTTCTTCCCCAGGTGAACACTGAAGCTTTCTTT. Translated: CASSQVLPQVNTEAFF.

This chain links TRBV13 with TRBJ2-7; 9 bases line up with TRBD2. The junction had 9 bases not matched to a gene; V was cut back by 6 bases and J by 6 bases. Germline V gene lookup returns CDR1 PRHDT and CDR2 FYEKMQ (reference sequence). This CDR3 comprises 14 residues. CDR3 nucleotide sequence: TGTGCCAGCAGACTGAGCGGGGGGAGAAGCGAGCAGTACTTC. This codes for CASRLSGGRSEQYF.

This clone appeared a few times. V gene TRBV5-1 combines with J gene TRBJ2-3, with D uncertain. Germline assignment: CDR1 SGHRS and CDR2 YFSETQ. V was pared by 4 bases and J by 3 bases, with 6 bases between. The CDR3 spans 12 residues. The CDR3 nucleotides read TGCGCCAGCAGCCAATCGACAGATACGCAGTATTTT. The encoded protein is CASSQSTDTQYF.

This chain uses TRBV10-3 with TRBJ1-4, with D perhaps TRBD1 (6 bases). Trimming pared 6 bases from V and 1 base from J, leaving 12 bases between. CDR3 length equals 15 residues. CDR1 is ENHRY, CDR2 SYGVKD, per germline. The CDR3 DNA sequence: TGTGCCATCAGCGTCCAGGGGCGAACTAATGAAAAACTGTTTTTT. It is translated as CAISVQGRTNEKLFF.